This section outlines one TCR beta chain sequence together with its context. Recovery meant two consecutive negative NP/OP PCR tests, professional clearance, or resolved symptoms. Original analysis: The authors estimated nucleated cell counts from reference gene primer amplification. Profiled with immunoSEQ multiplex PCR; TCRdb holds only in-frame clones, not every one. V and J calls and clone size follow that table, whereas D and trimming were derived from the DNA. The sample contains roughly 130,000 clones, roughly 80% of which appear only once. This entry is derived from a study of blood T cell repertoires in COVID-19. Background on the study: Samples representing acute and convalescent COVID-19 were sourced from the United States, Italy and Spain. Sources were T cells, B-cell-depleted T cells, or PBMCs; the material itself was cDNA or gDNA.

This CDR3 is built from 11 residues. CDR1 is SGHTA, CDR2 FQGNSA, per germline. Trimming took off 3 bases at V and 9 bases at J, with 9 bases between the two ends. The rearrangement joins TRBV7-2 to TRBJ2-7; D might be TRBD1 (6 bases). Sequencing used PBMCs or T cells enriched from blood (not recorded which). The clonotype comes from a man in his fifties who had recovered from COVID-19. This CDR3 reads CASSFDRRQYF. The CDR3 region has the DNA TGTGCCAGCAGCTTCGACAGGCGGCAGTACTTC.